Listed below are T cell receptor beta chains from one sample, sequenced in a study of T cells in narcolepsy. The assay was immunoSEQ multiplex PCR, and TCRdb's table has in-frame clones only and misses some. The sample lists over 40,000 clones, around 88% occurring once. Sample: CD45RA- memory CD4+ T cells from PBMCs. These receptors were taken from a human donor with narcolepsy. Each CDR3 is given with its conserved first and last residue. A D gene is named only where the DNA matches it firmly. Rows may omit the clone size; those that give it use once, few, many or a size class.

clone_size d_call j_call v_call cdr3_aa cdr3_nt
- - TRBJ2-2 TRBV6-1 CASRFRGDTGELFF TGTGCCAGCAGGTTCCGGGGCGACACCGGGGAGCTGTTTTTT
- - TRBJ1-2 TRBV27 CASRPEPRQDYGYTF TGTGCCAGCAGACCCGAACCAAGACAGGACTATGGCTACACCTTC
- - TRBJ2-2 TRBV4-2 CASSQVGSGRGDGELFF TGTGCCAGCAGCCAAGTAGGTAGCGGAAGGGGAGACGGGGAGCTGTTTTTT
- - TRBJ1-1 TRBV7-2 CASSLDAGAAFF TGTGCCAGCAGCTTAGATGCGGGAGCAGCTTTCTTT
- TRBD1 TRBJ1-5 TRBV5-1 CASSLGQGVEPQHF TGCGCCAGCAGCTTGGGACAGGGGGTTGAGCCCCAGCATTTT
- TRBD2 TRBJ2-7 TRBV18 CASSPGGGISYEQYF TGTGCCAGCTCACCGGGCGGGGGGATCTCCTACGAGCAGTACTTC
- - TRBJ2-7 TRBV14 CASRNSGSYEQYF TGTGCCAGCCGCAACTCCGGCTCCTACGAGCAGTACTTC
- TRBD2 TRBJ2-7 TRBV27 CASSPLLARTYEQYF TGTGCCAGCAGTCCATTACTAGCGCGGACCTACGAGCAGTACTTC
- - TRBJ1-1 TRBV14 CASSPHRDTEAFF TGTGCCAGCAGCCCTCATCGGGACACTGAAGCTTTCTTT
- - TRBJ1-5 TRBV7-8 CASSLVWVASNQPQHF TGTGCCAGCAGCTTAGTCTGGGTAGCGAGCAATCAGCCCCAGCATTTT
- - TRBJ2-1 TRBV11-3 CASQAEVGEQFF TGTGCCAGCCAGGCCGAGGTGGGTGAGCAGTTCTTC
- TRBD2 TRBJ2-1 TRBV18 CASSPPGTSGGDEQFF TGTGCCAGCTCACCCCCCGGGACTAGCGGGGGTGATGAGCAGTTCTTC
- TRBD1 TRBJ1-4 TRBV7-2 CASSLTGVTPNEKLFF TGTGCCAGCAGCTTGACAGGGGTAACGCCTAATGAAAAACTGTTTTTT
- - TRBJ2-7 TRBV4-2 CASSQDLLGGGREQYF TGTGCCAGCAGCCAAGATCTTTTAGGGGGGGGGCGCGAGCAGTACTTC
- TRBD2 TRBJ2-1 TRBV9 CASSAGLAAHNEQFF TGTGCCAGCAGCGCGGGACTAGCGGCGCACAATGAGCAGTTCTTC
- TRBD2 TRBJ2-7 TRBV7-2 CASSWDSGGAPYEQYF TGTGCCAGCAGCTGGGATAGCGGGGGGGCGCCCTACGAGCAGTACTTC
- - TRBJ1-1 TRBV5-4 CASSFTGASLGTEAFF TGTGCCAGCAGCTTTACAGGCGCATCTTTGGGGACTGAAGCTTTCTTT
few - TRBJ1-3 TRBV6-1 CASSEQPLHSGNTIYF TGTGCCAGCAGTGAACAGCCCCTACACTCTGGAAACACCATATATTTT
- TRBD1 TRBJ2-2 TRBV7-2 CANRGQGVGTGELFF TGTGCCAACCGGGGACAGGGGGTCGGCACCGGGGAGCTGTTTTTT
few - TRBJ1-6 TRBV10-2 CASSGGNSPLHF TGCGCCAGCAGTGGAGGAAATTCACCCCTCCACTTT
- - TRBJ1-3 TRBV6-6 CASYSFGNTIYF TGTGCCAGTTACAGCTTTGGAAACACCATATATTTT
- - TRBJ2-6 TRBV25-1 CASSVRTPGANVLTF TGTGCCAGCAGTGTGAGGACACCTGGGGCCAACGTCCTGACTTTC
- TRBD1 TRBJ1-5 TRBV2 CASSVGQAINQPQHF TGTGCCAGCAGTGTAGGACAGGCAATCAATCAGCCCCAGCATTTT
- - TRBJ2-6 TRBV18 CASSPLEAIRRSGANVLTF TGTGCCAGCTCACCACTGGAGGCTATACGACGCTCTGGGGCCAACGTCCTGACTTTC